This T cell receptor (beta chain) emerged from a study of human T cells and chemical hapten exposure (dated by TCRdb to about 2021). General notes on the study: For sensitization, 2% DPC in acetone was applied to a roughly 2 cm by roughly 2 cm area of upper inner arm skin. Patients additionally received weekly therapeutic DPC doses to the scalp throughout the approximately 25-week study period. Patch tests used Finn chambers with 0.01% DPC on the upper back, scored after 6 days by International Contact Dermatitis Research Group standards. Alopecia areata with under or over 50% scalp involvement, alopecia totalis and alopecia universalis were represented in the patient cohort, which was mostly female. Libraries were pooled for sequencing, and per-sample TCR yields varied mainly because of small differences in library volumes within the pool. Peripheral blood TCR repertoire changes were tracked in vivo in alopecia patients during primary and secondary sensitization to the hapten diphenylcyclopropenone (DPC). Blood samples were taken from patients before sensitization (week 0) and at 2, 6 and about 24 weeks after DPC sensitization. Twenty-nine alopecia patients gave blood for TCR sequencing at one to four time points (pre-sensitization, 2, 6 and 24 weeks). The paper as a whole reports these results and caveats: Expanded TCRs formed significantly more large CDR3 similarity clusters than pre-sensitization or healthy control sets, consistent with antigen-driven responses. DPC sensitization did not change the number of TCRs with a frequency above 1 in 1000, and there was no evidence of changes in global repertoire structure. Alopecia, a presumed autoimmune disease, was present in all patients, so the immune response of the patients might differ from that of healthy individuals. After repeated subsampling, the strength of the expansion versus patch-test correlation and the threshold at which it became significant changed. Patch test score correlated positively with the number of PT1 expanded TCRs, reaching significance at thresholds 8, 16 and 32 but not at 4.

Sample time point, as interpreted from the label and publication: patch test 1, 2 weeks after DPC sensitization. Interpreted using the paper, the treatment or condition label stands for: therapeutic diphenylcyclopropenone sensitization with weekly scalp DPC. At every patch-test visit, the blood draw took place before the patch test was put on. Eligible patients were aged 18 to 70, diagnosed with alopecia, deemed suitable for DPC therapy, and excluded if pregnant. Total RNA was extracted from unfractionated whole blood that had been collected in Tempus Blood RNA tubes. This clonotype was detected only a few times. Its antigen has not been determined. No base quality values were provided; no much bigger clone lies one nucleotide off. The receptor library was made with RACE. Sequenced using a NextSeq 500. During library preparation, unique molecular identifiers were attached to individual cDNA molecules so that TCRs could be counted quantitatively and reproducibly. Each blood RNA sample was used to sequence both TCR alpha and TCR beta chains. From the authors' description of their analysis: Samples had a median of roughly 98,000 TCRs, with a range from roughly 20,000 to 690,600. The Decombinator software suite was used to annotate V, J and CDR3 in the TCR reads. For PS versus PT1 abundance plots, all samples were subsampled to the same number of TCRs (28,000). TCRs were defined as expanded if absent before sensitization and observed at least eight times at the 2-week time point. The public reads were reanalyzed by TCRdb: fastp trimming at Q25, MiXCR alignment, in-frame beta chains only. For every CDR3 protein sequence, its rows merge into one entry that carries the most common genes and DNA. It is TCRdb's table, rather than the study itself, that gives the V and J calls and clone size. For this sample the table gives some 200,000 distinct CDR3 sequences, of which 20% to 25% were detected only once. The ten most abundant clones make up approximately 6.7% of the sample.

CDR1 SGHRS and CDR2 YFSETQ were looked up in the germline V gene. The V end loses 7 bases and the J end loses 8 bases, and a stretch of 16 bases separates them. The cysteine opens and the phenylalanine closes a CDR3 of 14 amino acids. The DNA shown is the 42-base CDR3, in frame from base 1. Sequenced here: whole blood, sampled in connection with sensitization to the hapten diphenylcyclopropenone (DPC). The sequence was collected from a woman between 45 and 60 years old with alopecia areata. Some clones in this sample may be carry-over from other donors' samples. The chain is assembled from TRBV5-1 and TRBJ1-6; possibly the D gene is TRBD1, per 6 matching bases. The CDR3 protein: CASSQGQRDSPLHF. The DNA sequence is as follows: TGCGCCAGCTCCCAGGGGCAGAGAGATTCACCCCTCCACTTT.